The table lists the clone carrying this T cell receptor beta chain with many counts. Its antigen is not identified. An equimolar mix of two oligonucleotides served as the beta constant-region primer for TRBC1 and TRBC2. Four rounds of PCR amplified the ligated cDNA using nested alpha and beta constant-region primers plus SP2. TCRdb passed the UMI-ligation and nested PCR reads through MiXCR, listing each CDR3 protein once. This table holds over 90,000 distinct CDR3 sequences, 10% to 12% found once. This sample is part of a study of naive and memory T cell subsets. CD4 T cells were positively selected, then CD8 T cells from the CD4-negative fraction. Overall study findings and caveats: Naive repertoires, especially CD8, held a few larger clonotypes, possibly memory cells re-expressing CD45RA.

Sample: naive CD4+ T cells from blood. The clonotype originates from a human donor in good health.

The CDR3 spells CASSSRNTEAFF. Here the CDR3 DNA reads TGTGCCAGCAGCTCACGGAACACTGAAGCTTTCTTT. This chain connects TRBV12-3 or TRBV12-4 to TRBJ1-1; no definite D call. This CDR3 has 12 residues. The V gene lost 6 bases and the J gene lost 1 base, with 6 bases spanning the gap.